These 2 T cell receptor beta chains were all obtained from the same sample, sequenced in a study of T cells in Graves' hyperthyroidism and ophthalmopathy. The investigators amplified TCR beta CDR3 regions from RNA transcripts. Primed by the HTBI set, a first-round RT-PCR was run on the TCR CDR3. Each CDR3 protein gets one entry after TCRdb re-called the multiplex PCR reads with MiXCR. Of approximately 560,000 distinct CDR3 sequences detected, roughly 14% appear once; the ten largest clones hold 6.5% to 8%. Sequencing was carried out using blood. Every receptor here comes from a young woman with Graves' hyperthyroidism.

This clonotype was seen at least ten times. V gene TRBV7-3 combines with J gene TRBJ1-3; 7 bases are shared with TRBD1. Trimming removed 6 bases from V and 1 base from J; junction bases left unmatched: 3. The CDR3 is 14 amino acids. Germline assignment: CDR1 SGHTA and CDR2 FQGTGA. CDR3 bases: TGTGCCAGCAGTTCGACAGGGTCTGGAAACACCATATATTTT. Residues: CASSSTGSGNTIYF.

This clonotype was seen at least ten times. V gene TRBV20-1 combines with J gene TRBJ2-7, with TRBD2 matching 14 bases. The V gene's germline CDR1 is DFQATT and CDR2 SNEGSKA (reference sequence). This CDR3 is built from 16 residues. V was pared by 5 bases and J by 0 bases, with 6 bases of the junction left unmatched. The CDR3 region has the DNA TGCAGTGCTGAGGGGGGGACTAGCGGGAGCTCCTACGAGCAGTACTTC. It is translated as CSAEGGTSGSSYEQYF.